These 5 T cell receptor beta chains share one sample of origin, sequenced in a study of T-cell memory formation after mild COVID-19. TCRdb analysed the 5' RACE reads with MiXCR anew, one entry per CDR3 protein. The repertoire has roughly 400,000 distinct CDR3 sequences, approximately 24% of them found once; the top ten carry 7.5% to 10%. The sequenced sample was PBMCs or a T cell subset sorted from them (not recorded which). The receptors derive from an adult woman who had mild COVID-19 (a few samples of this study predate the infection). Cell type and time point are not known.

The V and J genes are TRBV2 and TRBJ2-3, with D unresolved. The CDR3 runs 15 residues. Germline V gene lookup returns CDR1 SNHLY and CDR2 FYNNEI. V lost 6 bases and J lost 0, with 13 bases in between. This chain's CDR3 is CASRSFLRSTDTQYF. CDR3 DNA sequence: TGTGCCAGCAGGTCCTTCCTCCGGAGCACAGATACGCAGTATTTT.

CDR3 nucleotides: TGTGCCAGCAGCTTACCTAGCGGGGCCTACAATGAGCAGTTCTTC. Translation: CASSLPSGAYNEQFF. This chain connects TRBV7-8 to TRBJ2-1; 9 nucleotides align to TRBD2. CDR1 SGHVS and CDR2 FQNEAQ come from the germline V gene. The V segment lost 2 bases and the J segment 2 bases; nucleotides outside the gene matches: 1. The length of the CDR3 is 15 residues.

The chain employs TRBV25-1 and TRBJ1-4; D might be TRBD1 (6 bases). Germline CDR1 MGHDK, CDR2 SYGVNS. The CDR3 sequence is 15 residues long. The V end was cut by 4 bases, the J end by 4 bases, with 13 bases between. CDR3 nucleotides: TGTGCCAGCAGTGCCCGAGGGGGGAATAATGAAAAACTGTTTTTT. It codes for CASSARGGNNEKLFF.

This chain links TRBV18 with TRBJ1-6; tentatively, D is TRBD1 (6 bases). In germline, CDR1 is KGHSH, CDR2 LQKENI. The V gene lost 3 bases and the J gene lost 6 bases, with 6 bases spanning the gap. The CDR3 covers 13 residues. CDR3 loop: CASSPDSNSPLHF. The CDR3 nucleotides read TGTGCCAGCTCACCGGACAGTAATTCACCCCTCCACTTT. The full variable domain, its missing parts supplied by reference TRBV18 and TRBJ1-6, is NAGVMQNPRHLVRRRGQEARLRCSPMKGHSHVYWYRQLPEEGLKFMVYLQKENIIDESGMPKERFSAEFPKEGPSILRIQQVVRGDSAAYFCASSPDSNSPLHFGNGTRLTVT.

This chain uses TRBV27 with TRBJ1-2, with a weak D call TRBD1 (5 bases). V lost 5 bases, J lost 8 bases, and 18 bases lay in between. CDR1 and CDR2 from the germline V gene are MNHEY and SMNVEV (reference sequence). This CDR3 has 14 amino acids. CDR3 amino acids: CASSPMRGTLGYTF. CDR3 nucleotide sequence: TGTGCCAGCAGTCCCATGCGCGGGACTTTGGGCTACACCTTC.